This T cell receptor (beta chain) was identified during a study of blood T cell repertoires in COVID-19. Study background: Samples taken during acute and convalescent COVID-19 were collected in the United States, Italy and Spain. Sources were T cells, B-cell-depleted T cells, or PBMCs; the material itself was cDNA or gDNA.

This clone was seen more than once but under ten times. Original data processing: Counts of nucleated cells, estimated from reference gene primer amplification, were obtained. Here immunoSEQ multiplex PCR was the method, and the copy in TCRdb shows in-frame clones only, minus some. V and J calls and clone size are given by that table; D and trimming were obtained from the DNA. Of 200,000 to 250,000 clones in the sample, approximately 78% are singletons; the top ten hold less than 6%. The CDR3 sequence is 15 residues long. V was pared by 6 bases and J by 5 bases, with 11 bases of the junction left unmatched. CDR1 and CDR2 from the germline V gene are MNHEY and SVGEGT. Seattle patients were enrolled during active infection and followed longitudinally.

The chain has TRBV6-2 or TRBV6-3 and TRBJ1-2, with 8 bases that match TRBD1. The clonotype comes from a woman in her seventies with COVID-19, enrolled during active disease. Sequenced input: peripheral blood. The DNA of the CDR3 is TGTGCCAGCAGCCCCAGACAGGGGTCGTTGTATGGCTACACCTTC. It translates to CASSPRQGSLYGYTF.